The 26 T cell receptor beta chains below all came from one sample that was sequenced in a study of shared clonotypes between healthy human individuals. CD45RO-negative, CCR7-positively selected cells formed the naive CD8 fraction, excluding terminally differentiated effector memory CD45RA+ cells. Profiling relied on immunoSEQ multiplex PCR, and the TCRdb table lists in-frame clones only, not all of them. The sample consists of hundreds of thousands of clones, approximately 96% of them appearing once. Sequenced sample: naive CD8+ T cells sorted from blood. These receptors were collected from a woman aged 25 to 39 in good health.

This clone was recorded once. The chain is built from TRBV2 and TRBJ1-2, with a weak D call TRBD1 (5 bases). Germline CDR1 reads SNHLY; CDR2 reads FYNNEI. The CDR3 length is 17 residues. The germline V and J ends were trimmed by 0 bases and 2 bases, with 16 bases remaining between them. CDR3 protein: CASSEAVGAGWNYGYTF. CDR3 sequence (DNA): TGTGCCAGCAGTGAAGCGGTTGGGGCAGGGTGGAACTATGGCTACACCTTC.

On this clone itself: This sample includes further DNA sequences coding for the same CDR3. The V and J genes are TRBV5-1 and TRBJ2-1; TRBD2 matches at 10 bases. V trimming: 0 bases; J trimming: 8 bases; junction bases outside the gene matches: 5. This CDR3 has 15 residues. Germline CDR1 is SGHRS and CDR2 is YFSETQ. CDR3 in DNA: TGCGCCAGCAGCTTGGGACTAGCGGGTATCGATGAGCAGTTCTTC. This sequence encodes CASSLGLAGIDEQFF.

CDR3 residues: CASGLAHSYEQYF. The DNA of the CDR3 is TGTGCCAGTGGACTAGCGCACTCCTACGAGCAGTACTTC. The chain combines TRBV2 with TRBJ2-7; TRBD2 aligns across 9 bases. Trimming took 9 bases from V and 0 from J; bases not matched to a gene: 3. The CDR3 is 13 residues long. Germline loops: CDR1 SNHLY, CDR2 FYNNEI.

As concerns this clone: This same CDR3 is encoded by further DNA sequences in the sample. The chain combines TRBV27 with TRBJ2-2; D remains unclear. V lost 3 bases and J 5 bases, leaving 4 bases between the germline ends. CDR1 is MNHEY and CDR2 is SMNVEV in the germline V gene (reference sequence). This CDR3 comprises 12 residues. The CDR3 DNA follows: TGTGCCAGCAGTTTTGGGACCGGGGAGCTGTTTTTT. Its translation is CASSFGTGELFF.

This chain links TRBV28 with TRBJ2-1, with D tentatively TRBD2 (6 bases). The CDR3 contains 13 residues. V shed 3 bases and J shed 9 bases, with 12 bases lying between them. The V gene's germline CDR1 is MDHEN and CDR2 SYDVKM. CDR3 coding DNA: TGTGCCAGCAGTTTCGGTCTGGGGGGTGAGCAGTTCTTC. This codes for CASSFGLGGEQFF.

The rearrangement links TRBV21-1 to TRBJ2-3; TRBD2, the table's D call, lacks a check against the DNA. TRBV21-1 is a pseudogene. This CDR3 contains 16 residues. The CDR3 DNA reads TGTGCCAGCAGCAAAGTAGCCTCAGCGAGCACAGATACGCAGTATTTT. It translates to CASSKVASASTDTQYF.

The V call is TRBV6-1, the J call TRBJ1-2; D ambiguous. The germline V and J ends were trimmed by 8 bases and 8 bases, with 12 bases remaining between them. CDR3 size: 11 residues. Germline loops: CDR1 MNHNS, CDR2 SASEGT. CDR3 bases: TGTGCCAGCCGTAATCTACGCGGCTACACCTTC. Translation gives CASRNLRGYTF.

V and J are TRBV4-1 and TRBJ1-1, with a possible D match to TRBD1 (5 bases). The CDR3 totals 15 residues. Deletions cut 1 base from V and 6 bases from J, with 15 bases between. The germline V gene has CDR1 MGHRA and CDR2 YSYEKL. CDR3 amino acids: CASSQASGRGPEAFF. The CDR3 region has the DNA TGCGCCAGCAGCCAAGCCTCGGGACGAGGGCCTGAAGCTTTCTTT.

This chain uses TRBV28 with TRBJ1-2; D is unresolved. Germline CDR1 and CDR2: MDHEN and SYDVKM. Deletions cut 6 bases from V and 7 bases from J, with 9 bases between. This CDR3 comprises 11 residues. The DNA for the CDR3 is TGTGCCAGCAGGCACCCCGGTGGCTACACCTTC. Its protein is CASRHPGGYTF.

The chain recombines TRBV2 with TRBJ2-7; 8 bases align to TRBD2. This CDR3 comprises 13 residues. The J segment lost 6 bases and the V segment lost 5 bases, leaving 6 bases of the junction unmatched. Germline CDR1 SNHLY, CDR2 FYNNEI. CDR3 sequence reads: CASSRTSWSEQYF. Here the CDR3 DNA reads TGTGCCAGCAGTCGGACTAGCTGGAGCGAGCAGTACTTC.

The CDR3 reads CASILGDGYGYTF. CDR3 DNA sequence: TGTGCCAGCATACTGGGGGATGGCTATGGCTACACCTTC. V gene TRBV27 combines with J gene TRBJ1-2; D perhaps matches TRBD1 (5 bases). The V gene lost 7 bases and the J gene lost 4 bases, with 13 bases spanning the gap. The CDR3 contains 13 residues. From germline, CDR1 is MNHEY and CDR2 SMNVEV (reference sequence).

V is TRBV5-6 and J is TRBJ2-3, with D possibly being TRBD1 or TRBD2 (6 bases each). V shed 7 bases and J shed 1 base, with 16 bases lying between them. This CDR3 comprises 15 residues. The V gene's germline CDR1 is SGHDT and CDR2 YYEEEE. The chain's CDR3 is CASSVGGGGTDTQYF. The CDR3 DNA follows: TGTGCCAGCTCCGTAGGGGGAGGAGGCACAGATACGCAGTATTTT.

This chain uses TRBV6-6 with TRBJ2-5, with 8 bases that match TRBD2. With V trimmed by 7 bases and J by 1 base, 8 bases remained unmatched. CDR1 and CDR2 (germline): MNHNY, SVGAGI (reference sequence). This CDR3 spans 15 amino acids. The CDR3: CASNREGYSQETQYF. As DNA, the CDR3 is TGTGCCAGCAATCGGGAGGGTTACAGCCAAGAGACCCAGTACTTC.

To note about this clone: Additional DNA sequences in this sample encode the identical CDR3. The CDR3 DNA reads as TGCAGCGTGGCGGGAGGGGACAGGAGCTCCTACGAGCAGTACTTC. It encodes CSVAGGDRSSYEQYF. V gene TRBV29-1 combines with J gene TRBJ2-7, with TRBD2 as a possible D gene (9 bases). Germline V gives CDR1 SQVTM, CDR2 ANQGSEA. Trimming cost V 6 bases and J 0 bases, with 18 bases left between them. The CDR3 is 15 residues long.

The chain is built from TRBV9 and TRBJ2-7; D is perhaps TRBD1 (5 bases). Trimming took off 4 bases at V and 0 bases at J, with 8 bases between the two ends. This CDR3 has 13 residues. Germline-derived CDR1 and CDR2 are SGDLS and YYNGEE. The DNA for the CDR3 is TGTGCCAGCAGCCCAGGGTCCTCCTACGAGCAGTACTTC. It encodes CASSPGSSYEQYF.

CDR3 amino acids: CATSRSGLQGEQYF. CDR3 nucleotides: TGTGCCACCAGCAGATCGGGACTACAGGGAGAGCAGTACTTC. V gene TRBV15 combines with J gene TRBJ2-7; weak D call: TRBD2 (7 bases). The V gene's germline CDR1 is LNHNV and CDR2 YYDKDF (reference sequence). The CDR3 totals 14 residues. The germline V and J ends were trimmed by 2 bases and 7 bases, with 15 bases remaining between them.

V and J are TRBV13 and TRBJ2-5, with 8 positions matching TRBD2. J was trimmed by 4 bases and V by 3 bases; bases with no gene match: 10. There are 16 residues in the CDR3. The germline CDR1 and CDR2 sequences are PRHDT and FYEKMQ (reference sequence). The CDR3 spells CASSFQPGLGLETQYF. The CDR3 nucleotides are TGTGCCAGCAGCTTCCAGCCGGGACTAGGGCTAGAGACCCAGTACTTC.

The chain is built from TRBV7-9 and TRBJ2-3; D is uncertain. There are 12 residues in the CDR3. V was trimmed by 0 bases and J by 4 bases, leaving 2 bases between them. Germline V gene data show CDR1 as SEHNR and CDR2 as FQNEAQ (reference sequence). CDR3 sequence reads: CASSLAPDTQYF. The DNA of the CDR3 is TGTGCCAGCAGCTTAGCACCAGATACGCAGTATTTT.

The chain has TRBV19 and TRBJ2-3; 7 bases align to TRBD1. CDR3 length equals 17 residues. Germline trimming cut 3 bases from V and 0 bases from J; bases unmatched to any gene: 9. From germline, CDR1 is LNHDA and CDR2 SQIVND (reference sequence). The CDR3 nucleotides read TGTGCCAGTAGTATCGGGCTCAGGGGGATAAGCACAGATACGCAGTATTTT. Protein product: CASSIGLRGISTDTQYF.

This sequence joins TRBV7-9 and TRBJ2-5; tentative D call: TRBD1 (5 bases). The germline gives CDR1 SEHNR, CDR2 FQNEAQ (reference sequence). Trimming pared 11 bases from V and 5 bases from J, leaving 18 bases between. The CDR3 contains 13 residues. The CDR3 reads CAYGPAQGETQYF. The CDR3 region has the DNA TGTGCCTACGGACCGGCCCAGGGCGAGACCCAGTACTTC.

V is TRBV7-7 and J is TRBJ1-1; D is perhaps TRBD1 (5 bases). The CDR3 has 17 residues. The germline V and J ends were trimmed by 1 base and 0 bases, with 15 bases remaining between them. The germline CDR1 and CDR2 sequences are SSHAT and FNYEAQ (reference sequence). DNA of the CDR3: TGTGCCAGCAGCTTAGGGGGAAACAGGTCCATGAACACTGAAGCTTTCTTT. It yields the protein CASSLGGNRSMNTEAFF. The full variable domain, completed using reference TRBV7-7 and TRBJ1-1, is GAGVSQSPRYKVTKRGQDVTLRCDPISSHATLYWYQQALGQGPEFLTYFNYEAQPDKSGLPSDRFSAERPEGSISTLTIQRTEQRDSAMYRCASSLGGNRSMNTEAFFGQGTRLTVV.

This clone has more than one count but fewer than ten. V usage is TRBV6-5 and J usage is TRBJ2-5, with TRBD2 as a possible D gene (5 bases). The length of the CDR3 is 15 residues. CDR1 is MNHEY, CDR2 SVGAGI, per germline. Trimming cost V 5 bases and J 2 bases, with 15 bases left between them. The CDR3 DNA is TGTGCCAGCAGTAATACAGAGCGGCCTCAAGAGACCCAGTACTTC. It is translated as CASSNTERPQETQYF.

V and J are TRBV6-5 and TRBJ2-3; D unresolved. The CDR3 length is 13 residues. V was shortened by 8 bases and J by 4 bases, with 13 bases between the two germline ends. Germline lookup yields CDR1 MNHEY and CDR2 SVGAGI. CDR3 residues: CASALMGADTQYF. The CDR3 DNA follows: TGTGCCAGCGCCCTCATGGGCGCAGATACGCAGTATTTT.

V usage is TRBV27 and J usage is TRBJ2-1; 8 bases are shared with TRBD1. The V and J ends lost 6 bases and 8 bases, in that order; junction bases with no gene match: 9. From germline, CDR1 is MNHEY and CDR2 SMNVEV (reference sequence). The CDR3 has 14 residues. The CDR3 DNA sequence: TGTGCCAGCAGGAGACAGGGGACCTCGGATGAGCAGTTCTTC. It encodes CASRRQGTSDEQFF.

The rearrangement links TRBV7-8 to TRBJ2-1; maybe TRBD2 (5 bases). There are 12 residues in the CDR3. The germline V gene encodes CDR1 SGHVS and CDR2 FQNEAQ. Trimming removed 5 bases at V and 8 bases at J, with 10 bases between. DNA for the CDR3: TGTGCCAGCAGCCCCTTGAGGGATGAGCAGTTCTTC. Protein product: CASSPLRDEQFF. The full variable domain, in which reference TRBV7-8 and TRBJ2-1 provide the parts outside the CDR3, is GAGVSQSPRYKVAKRGQDVALRCDPISGHVSLFWYQQALGQGPEFLTYFQNEAQLDKSGLPSDRFFAERPEGSVSTLKIQRTQQEDSAVYLCASSPLRDEQFFGPGTRLTVL.

In DNA, the CDR3 is TGTGCCAGCAGTTTGACTAGCGGAAACCAAGAGACCCAGTACTTC. Protein product: CASSLTSGNQETQYF. V usage is TRBV6-6 and J usage is TRBJ2-5, with 9 positions matching TRBD2. With V trimmed by 4 bases and J by 0 bases, 3 bases remained unmatched. The CDR3 is 15 residues long. CDR1 MNHNY and CDR2 SVGAGI come from the germline V gene (reference sequence).